Described below is a single T cell receptor (beta chain) sequence and its context. What it recognizes is unknown. Only in-frame clones appear in the TCRdb table, and some are missing; sequencing was by immunoSEQ multiplex PCR. The data hold around 17,000 clones, with more than 75% observed a single time. This CDR3 comprises 15 residues. Germline CDR1 LNHDA, CDR2 SQIVND (reference sequence). The V end was cut by 6 bases, the J end by 4 bases, with 18 bases between. The data are from a study of T cell clonotyping in hematopoietic cell transplantation. Study-wide points: At the given depth, recipient repertoires were over 97% de novo clonotypes.

The sequencing here drew on PBMCs, taken 100 days after allogeneic stem cell transplant. This clonotype was sampled from a male patient between 60 and 69 years old who had an allogeneic stem cell transplant from a related donor, so the T cells may come from the graft donor. Some clones in this sample may be carry-over from other donors' samples. The genes are TRBV19 and TRBJ1-1; possibly TRBD1 for D (6 bases). The CDR3: CASRETTGLVTEAFF. The CDR3 nucleotides read TGTGCCAGTAGGGAAACAACAGGGTTGGTCACTGAAGCTTTCTTT.